These 31 T cell receptor beta chains share one sample of origin, sequenced in a study of T-cell memory formation after mild COVID-19. TCRdb called the 5' RACE reads again in MiXCR, with one record for every CDR3 protein. The table lists 40,000 to 55,000 distinct CDR3 sequences, 12% of them singletons. Sequencing input: PBMCs or a T cell subset sorted from them (not recorded which). The receptor set was obtained from a man between 18 and 29 years old who had mild COVID-19 (a few samples of this study predate the infection). Cell type and time point are not known.

This clonotype has at least ten counts. The chain combines TRBV19 with TRBJ2-7; D gene ambiguous. The CDR3 spans 13 residues. CDR1 is LNHDA, CDR2 SQIVND, per germline (reference sequence). V shed 5 bases and J shed 3 bases, with 11 bases lying between them. The CDR3: CASSPASNYEQYF. In DNA, the CDR3 is TGTGCCAGTAGTCCTGCCAGCAACTACGAGCAGTACTTC.

In its sample, this clonotype is medium-sized. The J gene is TRBJ2-3, the V gene TRBV20-1; TRBD2 agrees at 9 bases. This CDR3 has 15 amino acids. Germline CDR1 is DFQATT and CDR2 is SNEGSKA (reference sequence). V gave up 3 bases and J gave up 3 bases; unmatched junction bases: 7. Here the CDR3 reads CSASQRTSGTDTQYF. The DNA of the CDR3 is TGCAGTGCTAGCCAAAGAACTAGCGGGACAGATACGCAGTATTTT.

This clonotype occurred many times. CDR3 sequence reads: CASSSSRNPGTGELFF. The DNA of the CDR3 is TGTGCCAGCAGCTCATCCAGGAATCCAGGCACCGGGGAGCTGTTTTTT. The chain combines TRBV7-2 with TRBJ2-2; D not certain. This CDR3 contains 16 residues. V was shortened by 4 bases and J by 4 bases, with 16 bases between the two germline ends. Germline V gene data show CDR1 as SGHTA and CDR2 as FQGNSA.

At least ten counts were recorded for this clonotype. The rearrangement uses TRBV12-3 or TRBV12-4 and TRBJ2-7, with no clear D. The V end was cut by 4 bases, the J end by 0 bases, with 16 bases between. The CDR3 loop spans 16 amino acids. The DNA of the CDR3 is TGTGCCAGCAGTTCGATGAGTCTCAGGAGCTCCTACGAGCAGTACTTC. Its translation is CASSSMSLRSSYEQYF.

The chain combines TRBV12-3 or TRBV12-4 with TRBJ1-5; TRBD1 matches at 9 bases. Trimming cost V 8 bases and J 4 bases; bases outside gene matches: 3. This CDR3 is 13 amino acids long. Written as DNA, the CDR3 is TGTGCCAGCGGACAGGGGCCGAATCAGCCCCAGCATTTT. Residues: CASGQGPNQPQHF.

This clonotype came up many times. The V call is TRBV3-1, the J call TRBJ2-1; D not certain. Germline CDR1 is LGHDT and CDR2 is YNNKEL (reference sequence). The CDR3 spans 13 residues. The germline V and J ends were trimmed by 4 bases and 6 bases, with 10 bases remaining between them. The chain's CDR3 is CASSRTSANEQFF. The CDR3 nucleotides read TGTGCCAGCAGCCGGACGTCCGCCAATGAGCAGTTCTTC.

This clonotype has only a few counts. The chain is built from TRBV12-3 or TRBV12-4 and TRBJ1-4; TRBD1 aligns across 9 bases. This CDR3 is 19 amino acids long. V trimming: 3 bases; J trimming: 1 base; junction bases outside the gene matches: 12. The CDR3 is CASSFGGQGFFGTNEKLFF. The CDR3 DNA sequence: TGTGCCAGCAGTTTTGGTGGACAGGGGTTTTTTGGAACTAATGAAAAACTGTTTTTT.

This clonotype was seen more than once but under ten times. The chain uses TRBV12-3 or TRBV12-4 and TRBJ1-2, with a weak D call TRBD1 (5 bases). CDR3 length equals 15 residues. Trimming left V 6 bases short and J 0 bases short, with 14 bases between. The CDR3 bases are TGTGCCAGCAGCTTATGGGGGAGAGCTAACTATGGCTACACCTTC. It codes for CASSLWGRANYGYTF.

This clonotype has at least ten counts. The V and J genes are TRBV7-6 and TRBJ2-1, with 7 bases lining up with TRBD2. V shed 3 bases, J shed 0 bases, and the junction held 2 bases outside the gene matches. CDR1 is SGHVS, CDR2 FNYEAQ, per germline. The CDR3 length is 15 residues. CDR3 sequence: CASSLRGSSYNEQFF. The CDR3 DNA sequence: TGTGCCAGCAGCTTGCGGGGGAGCTCCTACAATGAGCAGTTCTTC.

This clonotype was detected a few times. The rearrangement joins TRBV2 to TRBJ1-2; D is uncertain. V lost 0 bases and J 8 bases, leaving 19 bases between the germline ends. The V gene's germline CDR1 is SNHLY and CDR2 FYNNEI. The CDR3 sequence is 16 residues long. The CDR3 coding sequence is TGTGCCAGCAGTGAAGCGCTTTCTTGGAGGGAGTGGGGCTACACCTTC. It is translated as CASSEALSWREWGYTF.

Ten or more counts support this clonotype. This chain connects TRBV20-1 to TRBJ2-1, with 9 nucleotides matching TRBD1. The V and J ends lost 2 bases and 8 bases, in that order; junction bases with no gene match: 4. The CDR3 contains 13 residues. Germline V gives CDR1 DFQATT, CDR2 SNEGSKA (reference sequence). The CDR3 spells CSARSTGGDEQFF. CDR3 nucleotides: TGCAGTGCTAGATCGACAGGGGGGGATGAGCAGTTCTTC.

The chain uses TRBV11-2 and TRBJ2-1; no clear D gene. V lost 9 bases and J lost 0, with 9 bases in between. This CDR3 region has 13 residues. CDR1 and CDR2 from the germline V gene are SGHAT and FQNNGV. CDR3: CASEESSYNEQFF. CDR3 nucleotides: TGTGCCAGTGAGGAGAGCTCCTACAATGAGCAGTTCTTC.

There are many counts of this clonotype. The rearrangement links TRBV9 to TRBJ1-5; a possible D gene is TRBD1 (6 bases). Trimming removed 4 bases at V and 0 bases at J, with 23 bases between. This CDR3 region has 19 residues. CDR1 is SGDLS and CDR2 is YYNGEE in the germline V gene. In DNA, the CDR3 is TGTGCCAGCAGCCCCCGTCCAAGGGGGAGGGGGGATAGCAATCAGCCCCAGCATTTT. This translates into CASSPRPRGRGDSNQPQHF. Complete variable domain (other parts from reference TRBV9 and TRBJ1-5): DSGVTQTPKHLITATGQRVTLRCSPRSGDLSVYWYQQSLDQGLQFLIQYYNGEERAKGNILERFSAQQFPDLHSELNLSSLELGDSALYFCASSPRPRGRGDSNQPQHFGDGTRLSIL.

This clonotype was seen a few times. J is TRBJ2-3 and V is TRBV4-1, with TRBD2 identical over 9 bases. The germline CDR1 and CDR2 sequences are MGHRA and YSYEKL. There are 18 residues in the CDR3. J lost 0 bases, V lost 0 bases, and 7 bases had no gene match. For the CDR3, the DNA is TGCGCCAGCAGCCAAGATCGCCTAGCGGGGTTTAGCACAGATACGCAGTATTTT. It yields the protein CASSQDRLAGFSTDTQYF.

The CDR3: CSVPSPGQGFTGELFF. CDR3 bases: TGCAGCGTACCTTCCCCGGGACAGGGGTTCACCGGGGAGCTGTTTTTT. V is TRBV29-1 and J is TRBJ2-2; 10 bases line up with TRBD1. Germline CDR1 is SQVTM and CDR2 is ANQGSEA. The CDR3 contains 16 residues. V was clipped by 6 bases and J by 4 bases; unmatched bases: 11.

This chain uses TRBV5-4 with TRBJ1-2; possible D gene TRBD1, 5 bases. This CDR3 contains 16 residues. V shed 0 bases and J shed 4 bases, with 16 bases lying between them. CDR1 is SGHNT and CDR2 is YYREEE in the germline V gene (reference sequence). CDR3 loop: CASSLARADDSYGYTF. DNA for the CDR3: TGTGCCAGCAGCTTGGCCAGGGCAGACGATAGCTATGGCTACACCTTC.

This clonotype was detected only a few times. This rearrangement joins TRBV21-1 to TRBJ2-7; whether TRBD1, the table's D call, matches the DNA was not checked. TRBV21-1 is a pseudogene. This CDR3 comprises 12 residues. The CDR3 DNA reads TGTGCCAGCAGCAAAAAGGGGCAAGGGGGCGGCTTC. Amino acids: CASSKKGQGGGF.

This clonotype was detected a few times. In DNA, the CDR3 is TGCGCCAGCAGCTTGGGGACCGGGGTCTATTCACCCCTCCACTTT. Its translation: CASSLGTGVYSPLHF. V and J are TRBV5-1 and TRBJ1-6; D gene uncertain. Deletions cut 0 bases from V and 8 bases from J, with 12 bases between. CDR1 and CDR2 from the germline V gene are SGHRS and YFSETQ. This CDR3 contains 15 residues.

In this sample, this clonotype turned up many times. The V gene is TRBV6-2 or TRBV6-3, the J gene TRBJ2-7, with D possibly being TRBD1 (5 bases). V was pared by 5 bases and J by 3 bases, with 14 bases between. The CDR3 sequence is 14 residues long. Germline V gene lookup returns CDR1 MNHEY and CDR2 SVGEGT. CDR3 residues: CASSQRQKNYEQYV. As DNA, the CDR3 is TGTGCCAGCAGTCAGCGACAGAAGAACTACGAGCAGTACGTC.

This clonotype was seen many times. This chain uses TRBV24-1 with TRBJ2-3, with D maybe TRBD2 (6 bases). The V gene lost 9 bases and the J gene lost 2 bases, with 8 bases spanning the gap. Germline V gives CDR1 KGHDR, CDR2 SFDVKD. The CDR3 is 12 residues long. The CDR3 region is CATSGDTDTQYF. The DNA of the CDR3 is TGTGCCACCTCGGGGGACACAGATACGCAGTATTTT.

This clonotype was found a few times. The chain joins TRBV7-8 to TRBJ1-5; unclear D gene. The length of the CDR3 is 14 residues. V shed 2 bases and J shed 9 bases, with 14 bases lying between them. The germline V gene has CDR1 SGHVS and CDR2 FQNEAQ. The CDR3 loop is CASSLSHRHWPQHF. The CDR3 DNA is TGTGCCAGCAGCTTATCGCACCGGCATTGGCCCCAGCATTTT. Full variable domain (rest looked up from reference TRBV7-8 and TRBJ1-5): GAGVSQSPRYKVAKRGQDVALRCDPISGHVSLFWYQQALGQGPEFLTYFQNEAQLDKSGLPSDRFFAERPEGSVSTLKIQRTQQEDSAVYLCASSLSHRHWPQHFGDGTRLSIL.

This clonotype was observed many times. The chain is built from TRBV6-9 and TRBJ2-1, with 11 bases aligning to TRBD1. Germline V gene sequence: CDR1 MNHGY, CDR2 SVAAGI. V shed 4 bases, J shed 7 bases, and the junction held 3 bases outside the gene matches. This CDR3 has 14 residues. The CDR3 DNA follows: TGTGCCAGCAGTTCGGGACAGGGGGTTAATGAGCAGTTCTTC. It specifies CASSSGQGVNEQFF.

CDR3 amino acids: CASRGTGDGYTF. In DNA form, the CDR3 reads TGTGCCAGCAGAGGGACAGGTGATGGCTACACCTTC. V and J are TRBV2 and TRBJ1-2, with 8 bases that match TRBD1. CDR1 SNHLY and CDR2 FYNNEI come from the germline V gene. Trimming cost V 6 bases and J 6 bases; bases outside gene matches: 3. The CDR3 has 12 amino acids.

V is TRBV7-6 and J is TRBJ2-3, with 7 nucleotides matching TRBD1. Germline V gene sequence: CDR1 SGHVS, CDR2 FNYEAQ. The trim removed 5 bases at V and 3 bases at J, leaving 5 bases unmatched. There are 14 residues in the CDR3. Here the CDR3 reads CASSPVRGTDTQYF. DNA of the CDR3: TGTGCCAGCAGCCCCGTCAGGGGGACAGATACGCAGTATTTT.

This clonotype was recorded many times. The CDR3 reads CASSHLGGGDQPQHF. The CDR3 region has the DNA TGTGCCAGCAGCCACCTGGGGGGGGGAGATCAGCCCCAGCATTTT. The rearrangement joins TRBV4-2 to TRBJ1-5, with D possibly being TRBD1 (5 bases). This CDR3 region has 15 residues. The V end was cut by 3 bases, the J end by 5 bases, with 14 bases between. Germline V gene lookup returns CDR1 LGHNA and CDR2 YNFKEQ.

This clonotype occurred a few times. The chain carries TRBV7-9 and TRBJ2-3; 7 bases line up with TRBD1. This CDR3 has 15 residues. Germline CDR1 is SEHNR and CDR2 is FQNEAQ (reference sequence). V was clipped by 0 bases and J by 2 bases; unmatched bases: 2. CDR3 nucleotide sequence: TGTGCCAGCAGCTTAGCGGGACAGCCCACAGATACGCAGTATTTT. Translation gives CASSLAGQPTDTQYF.

This clonotype was detected a few times. The CDR3 DNA reads TGCAGCGTTGAGTGGGGGACCACTGAAGCTTTCTTT. It codes for CSVEWGTTEAFF. This chain uses TRBV29-1 with TRBJ1-1; the D gene is possibly TRBD1 (5 bases). The germline CDR1 and CDR2 sequences are SQVTM and ANQGSEA. This CDR3 spans 12 amino acids. Trimming removed 3 bases at V and 4 bases at J, with 9 bases between.

The sample holds many counts of this clonotype. The chain has TRBV18 and TRBJ2-5; no definite D call. CDR3 length: 11 amino acids. The V end lost 3 bases, the J end lost 5 bases, and 4 bases lay between the germline ends. The germline V gene encodes CDR1 KGHSH and CDR2 LQKENI. Here the CDR3 reads CASSPRETQYF. In nucleotides, the CDR3 is TGTGCCAGCTCACCTCGGGAGACCCAGTACTTC.

Ten or more counts support this clonotype. This chain links TRBV4-1 with TRBJ1-5; TRBD1 matches at 10 bases. This CDR3 comprises 15 residues. V was pared by 6 bases and J by 8 bases, with 10 bases of the junction left unmatched. The germline gives CDR1 MGHRA, CDR2 YSYEKL. The CDR3 loop is CASSLGQGPVEPQHF. The CDR3 DNA reads TGCGCCAGCAGTTTGGGACAGGGGCCGGTGGAGCCCCAGCATTTT.

This clonotype turned up a few times. The chain is built from TRBV6-2 or TRBV6-3 and TRBJ2-2; D is ambiguous. The V end lost 4 bases, the J end lost 6 bases, and 24 bases lay between the germline ends. Germline V gene sequence: CDR1 MNHEY, CDR2 SVGEGT. CDR3 length equals 18 residues. The CDR3 loop is CASSSNTLFGPPAGELFF. CDR3 nucleotides: TGTGCCAGCAGTTCCAACACCTTATTCGGGCCTCCAGCCGGGGAGCTGTTTTTT.

There are a few counts of this clonotype. The V gene is TRBV7-9, the J gene TRBJ1-2; D is undetermined. V dropped 6 bases and J dropped 2 bases, with 16 bases sitting between them. Germline values: CDR1 SEHNR, CDR2 FQNEAQ (reference sequence). The length of the CDR3 is 15 residues. The CDR3 DNA reads TGTGCCAGCAGTTCCTACAGCACAACCAACTATGGCTACACCTTC. It is translated as CASSSYSTTNYGYTF.